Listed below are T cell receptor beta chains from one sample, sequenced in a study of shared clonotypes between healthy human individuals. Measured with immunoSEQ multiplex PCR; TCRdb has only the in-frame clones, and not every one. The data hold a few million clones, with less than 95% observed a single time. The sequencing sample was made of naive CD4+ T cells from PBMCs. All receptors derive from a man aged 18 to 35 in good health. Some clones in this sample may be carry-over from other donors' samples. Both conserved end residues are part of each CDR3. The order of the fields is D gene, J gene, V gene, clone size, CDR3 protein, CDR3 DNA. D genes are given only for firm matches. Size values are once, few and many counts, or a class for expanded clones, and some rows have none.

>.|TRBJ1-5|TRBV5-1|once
CASSVSWGNQPQHF
TGCGCCAGCAGCGTCTCCTGGGGGAATCAGCCCCAGCATTTT
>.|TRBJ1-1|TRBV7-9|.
CASSLVVNTEAFF
TGTGCCAGCAGCTTAGTAGTGAACACTGAAGCTTTCTTT
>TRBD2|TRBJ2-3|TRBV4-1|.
CASSQEGTSSSTDTQYF
TGCGCCAGCAGCCAAGAGGGGACTAGCTCTAGCACAGATACGCAGTATTTT
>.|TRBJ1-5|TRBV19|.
CASLGEPYSNQPQHF
TGTGCCTCCCTAGGGGAACCCTATAGCAATCAGCCCCAGCATTTT
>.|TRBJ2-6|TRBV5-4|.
CASSPSGGGANVLTF
TGTGCCAGCAGCCCCAGTGGGGGTGGGGCCAACGTCCTGACTTTC
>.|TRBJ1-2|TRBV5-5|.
CASSLGPGEDGYTF
TGTGCCAGCAGCTTGGGCCCCGGGGAGGATGGCTACACCTTC
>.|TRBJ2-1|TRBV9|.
CASSVVDRPYNEQFF
TGTGCCAGCAGCGTCGTGGACCGGCCCTACAATGAGCAGTTCTTC
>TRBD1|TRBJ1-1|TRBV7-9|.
CASSKQGARLSPEAFF
TGTGCCAGCAGCAAACAGGGGGCCCGGCTAAGTCCTGAAGCTTTCTTT
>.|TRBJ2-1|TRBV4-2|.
CASSFGLSYNEQFF
TGTGCCAGCAGCTTTGGTCTTTCTTACAATGAGCAGTTCTTC
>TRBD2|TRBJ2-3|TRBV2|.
CASSGLAGTDTQYF
TGTGCCAGCAGTGGACTAGCGGGGACAGATACGCAGTATTTT
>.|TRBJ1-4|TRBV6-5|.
CASSFRRGGVDEKLFF
TGTGCCAGCAGTTTCCGGAGGGGGGGAGTGGATGAAAAACTGTTTTTT
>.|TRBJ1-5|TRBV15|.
CATSIDGISQPQHF
TGTGCCACCAGCATTGACGGCATCTCTCAGCCCCAGCATTTT
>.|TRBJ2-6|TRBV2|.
CASSRTPSSGANVLTF
TGTGCCAGCAGTCGGACACCGAGCTCTGGGGCCAACGTCCTGACTTTC
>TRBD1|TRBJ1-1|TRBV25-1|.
CASSVRDRGDVTEAFF
TGTGCCAGCAGCGTCCGGGACAGGGGAGATGTCACTGAAGCTTTCTTT
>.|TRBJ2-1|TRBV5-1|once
CASSSSAANEQFF
TGCGCCAGCAGCTCCTCAGCCGCCAATGAGCAGTTCTTC
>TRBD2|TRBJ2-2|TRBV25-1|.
CASSDGTRSTGELFF
TGTGCCAGCAGTGACGGGACTAGAAGCACCGGGGAGCTGTTTTTT
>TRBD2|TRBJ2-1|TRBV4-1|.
CASSPGTSGTYNEQFF
TGCGCCAGCTCCCCGGGGACTAGCGGAACCTACAATGAGCAGTTCTTC
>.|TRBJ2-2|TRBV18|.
CASSPSGGVGELFF
TGTGCCAGCTCACCGTCAGGCGGGGTCGGGGAGCTGTTTTTT
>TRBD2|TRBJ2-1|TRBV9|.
CASSVGGSTYNEQFF
TGTGCCAGCAGCGTAGGCGGGAGTACGTACAATGAGCAGTTCTTC
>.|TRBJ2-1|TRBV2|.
CASSPSGAEQFF
TGTGCCAGCAGTCCATCGGGCGCCGAGCAGTTCTTC
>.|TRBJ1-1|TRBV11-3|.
CASSPNRETPEAFF
TGTGCCAGCAGCCCAAACAGGGAGACCCCTGAAGCTTTCTTT
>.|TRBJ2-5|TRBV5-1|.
CASSLVGSSQETQYF
TGCGCCAGCAGCTTGGTGGGTAGCAGCCAAGAGACCCAGTACTTC
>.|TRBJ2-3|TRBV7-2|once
CASSPLASADTQYF
TGTGCCAGCAGCCCTCTAGCGTCCGCAGATACGCAGTATTTT
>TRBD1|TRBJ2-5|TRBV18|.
CASSPPQGVKETQYF
TGTGCCAGCTCACCACCCCAGGGGGTAAAAGAGACCCAGTACTTC
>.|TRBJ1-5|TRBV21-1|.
CASSKDLVPNQPQHF
TGTGCCAGCAGCAAGGACTTGGTTCCGAATCAGCCCCAGCATTTT
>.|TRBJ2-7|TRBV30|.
CAAEWSATITWSLREQYF
TGTGCCGCTGAATGGAGCGCCACTATAACCTGGAGTTTGAGGGAGCAGTACTTC
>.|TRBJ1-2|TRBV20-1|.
CRSRDSYGYTF
TGCAGGTCACGAGACAGCTATGGCTACACCTTC
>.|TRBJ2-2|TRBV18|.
CASSPYRAANTGELFF
TGTGCCAGCTCACCATACCGGGCCGCGAACACCGGGGAGCTGTTTTTT
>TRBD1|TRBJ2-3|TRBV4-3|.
CASSQDPGGPDFTQYF
TGCGCCAGCAGCCAAGATCCAGGGGGCCCAGACTTTACGCAGTATTTT
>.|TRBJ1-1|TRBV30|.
CAWTPLRGGTEAFF
TGTGCCTGGACCCCCCTGCGGGGTGGAACTGAAGCTTTCTTT
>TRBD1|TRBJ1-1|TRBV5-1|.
CASRPGTGGTEAFF
TGCGCCAGCAGACCCGGGACAGGGGGCACTGAAGCTTTCTTT
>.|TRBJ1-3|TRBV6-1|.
CASSERPNSGNTIYF
TGTGCCAGCAGTGAAAGGCCCAACTCTGGAAACACCATATATTTT
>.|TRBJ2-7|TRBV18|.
CASSPTIYEQYF
TGTGCCAGCTCACCCACAATTTACGAGCAGTACTTC
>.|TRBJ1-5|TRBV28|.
CASSFSWGGYNQPQHF
TGTGCCAGCAGTTTCTCTTGGGGGGGATATAATCAGCCCCAGCATTTT
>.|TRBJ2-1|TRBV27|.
CASIGQGDHEQFF
TGTGCCAGCATAGGGCAGGGAGATCATGAGCAGTTCTTC
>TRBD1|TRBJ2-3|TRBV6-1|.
CASSGNRGDTQYF
TGTGCCAGCAGTGGAAACAGGGGAGATACGCAGTATTTT
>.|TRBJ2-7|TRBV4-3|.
CASSRQVDYEQYF
TGCGCCAGCAGCCGGCAGGTCGACTACGAGCAGTACTTC
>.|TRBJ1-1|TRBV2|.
CASSSPSGQMNTEAFF
TGTGCCAGCTCTTCGCCTTCCGGGCAAATGAACACTGAAGCTTTCTTT
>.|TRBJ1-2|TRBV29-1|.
CSVAHYGYTF
TGCAGCGTTGCACACTATGGCTACACCTTC
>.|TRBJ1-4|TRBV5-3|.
CARSLAGPGYQQGDEKLFF
TGTGCCAGAAGCTTGGCCGGTCCAGGGTATCAACAGGGAGATGAAAAACTGTTTTTT
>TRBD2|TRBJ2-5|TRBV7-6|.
CASSRLAGGPETQYF
TGTGCCAGCAGCAGACTAGCGGGAGGGCCAGAGACCCAGTACTTC
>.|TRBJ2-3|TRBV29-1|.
CSVRDGRTDTQYF
TGCAGCGTTCGGGACGGGCGCACAGATACGCAGTATTTT
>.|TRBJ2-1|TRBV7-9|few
CASSFGLASYNEQFF
TGTGCCAGCAGCTTTGGGCTAGCGTCATACAATGAGCAGTTCTTC
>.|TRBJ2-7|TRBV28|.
CASIPLGTATSYEQYF
TGTGCCAGCATCCCCCTCGGGACCGCAACCTCTTACGAGCAGTACTTC
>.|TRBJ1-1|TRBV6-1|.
CASSALQANTEAFF
TGTGCCAGCAGTGCCCTGCAGGCTAACACTGAAGCTTTCTTT
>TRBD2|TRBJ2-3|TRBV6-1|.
CASSVAGRSTDTQYF
TGTGCCAGCAGTGTAGCCGGGAGGAGCACAGATACGCAGTATTTT
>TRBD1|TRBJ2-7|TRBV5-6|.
CASRRSGGSYEQYF
TGTGCCAGCCGCCGCTCAGGGGGATCCTACGAGCAGTACTTC
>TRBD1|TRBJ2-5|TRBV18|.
CASSPNPQGEETQYF
TGTGCCAGCTCACCTAACCCGCAGGGGGAGGAGACCCAGTACTTC
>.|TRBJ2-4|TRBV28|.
CASSLILPSRSNIQYF
TGTGCCAGCAGTTTAATCCTGCCATCGAGGTCAAACATTCAGTACTTC